The 28 T cell receptor beta chains given below trace back to one sample, sequenced in a study of shared clonotypes between healthy human individuals. The protocol was immunoSEQ multiplex PCR, while the TCRdb copy is restricted to in-frame clones and leaves out a portion. This repertoire shows 2 million to 2.5 million clones, just under 95% found once; its top ten account for 0.3% to 0.4%. Sequencing was performed on naive CD4+ T cells from PBMCs. The sample's subset: CD45RA+ positively selected. The receptors were sampled from a man aged 18 to 29 in good health. Some clones in this sample may be carry-over from other donors' samples.

The chain combines TRBV6-5 with TRBJ1-1, with TRBD1 identical over 8 bases. Germline V gene data show CDR1 as MNHEY and CDR2 as SVGAGI. This CDR3 has 15 amino acids. J was trimmed by 4 bases and V by 5 bases; bases with no gene match: 9. CDR3 DNA: TGTGCCAGCAGTCGGACAGGGATTATGAGCACTGAAGCTTTCTTT. This encodes CASSRTGIMSTEAFF.

The CDR3 coding sequence is TGTGCCAGCAGCTTAGTAACTTGGCTGTCAGAGACCCAGTACTTC. It codes for CASSLVTWLSETQYF. This chain connects TRBV7-2 to TRBJ2-5; no definite D call. The CDR3 covers 15 residues. Trimming stripped 1 base from V and 4 bases from J, with 13 bases between. CDR1 SGHTA and CDR2 FQGNSA come from the germline V gene. Full variable domain (outside the CDR3, taken from reference TRBV7-2 and TRBJ2-5): GAGVSQSPSNKVTEKGKDVELRCDPISGHTALYWYRQSLGQGLEFLIYFQGNSAPDKSGLPSDRFSAERTGGSVSTLTIQRTQQEDSAVYLCASSLVTWLSETQYFGPGTRLLVL.

The genes are TRBV18 and TRBJ2-2, with 12 bases identical to TRBD2. The CDR3 runs to 18 residues. V lost 3 bases, J lost 6 bases, and 11 bases stayed unmatched. Germline assignment: CDR1 KGHSH and CDR2 LQKENI. The CDR3 DNA reads TGTGCCAGCTCACCTCGCCAGACTAGCGGGAGTACAGCCGGGGAGCTGTTTTTT. This sequence encodes CASSPRQTSGSTAGELFF.

This chain links TRBV6-7 with TRBJ1-4, with 7 bases matching TRBD1. TRBV6-7 is treated as an ORF (open reading frame) with a function not yet certain. The CDR3 extends over 16 amino acids. Unmatched junction bases numbered 10, after V lost 2 bases and J lost 7 bases. The DNA of the CDR3 is TGTGCCAGCAGTTACCCCCGACAGGGCGGGCGTGAAAAACTGTTTTTT. This codes for CASSYPRQGGREKLFF.

In DNA form, the CDR3 reads TGCGCCAGCAGTGACGGGACTAGCGGATCCTACGAGCAGTACTTC. It translates to CASSDGTSGSYEQYF. This chain joins TRBV10-1 and TRBJ2-7, with 11 bases identical to TRBD2. The CDR3 runs to 15 residues. V shed 3 bases, J shed 1 base, and the junction held 2 bases outside the gene matches. Looked up from germline, CDR1 is WNHNN and CDR2 is SYGVQD (reference sequence).

The rearrangement joins TRBV11-3 to TRBJ2-7, with 8 bases matching TRBD1. Germline V gene data show CDR1 as SGHNT and CDR2 as YENEEA. Losses at the gene ends were 5 bases for V and 6 bases for J; bases not matched to a gene: 6. The CDR3 consists of 13 residues. CDR3 DNA sequence: TGTGCCAGCAGCCCGAGGACAGGGTTCGAGCAGTACTTC. Translation gives CASSPRTGFEQYF.

Regarding this clone: Other nucleotide sequences from this sample produce the same CDR3. V is TRBV28 and J is TRBJ1-5; D is unclear. Germline V gene data show CDR1 as MDHEN and CDR2 as SYDVKM. V lost 6 bases and J lost 4, with 13 bases in between. The CDR3 is 14 amino acids. This chain's CDR3 is CASSPPGGNQPQHF. CDR3 bases: TGTGCCAGCAGCCCTCCCGGAGGGAATCAGCCCCAGCATTTT.

A remark on this clone: Additional DNA sequences in this sample encode the identical CDR3. The CDR3 loop reads CASSLAGSQETQYF. In nucleotides, the CDR3 is TGCGCCAGCAGCTTGGCCGGGAGCCAAGAGACCCAGTACTTC. This chain uses TRBV5-1 with TRBJ2-5, with a tentative D call TRBD2 (6 bases). The CDR3 sequence is 14 residues long. Trimming left V 0 bases short and J 1 base short, with 7 bases between. Looked up from germline, CDR1 is SGHRS and CDR2 is YFSETQ. Variable domain in full (rest from reference TRBV5-1 and TRBJ2-5): KAGVTQTPRYLIKTRGQQVTLSCSPISGHRSVSWYQQTPGQGLQFLFEYFSETQRNKGNFPGRFSGRQFSNSRSEMNVSTLELGDSALYLCASSLAGSQETQYFGPGTRLLVL.

The V gene is TRBV18, the J gene TRBJ1-2, with 8 bases lining up with TRBD1. The CDR3 extends over 15 amino acids. Unmatched junction bases numbered 7, after V lost 3 bases and J lost 4 bases. The V gene's germline CDR1 is KGHSH and CDR2 LQKENI. Written as DNA, the CDR3 is TGTGCCAGCTCACCCGACGGACAGGGTAGCTATGGCTACACCTTC. It yields the protein CASSPDGQGSYGYTF.

A word on this clone: The sample contains more than one DNA sequence encoding this CDR3. J is TRBJ1-1 and V is TRBV7-8; no clear D gene. The CDR3 contains 13 residues. Between the trimmed V and J ends, which lost 5 bases and 1 base, there was a span of 8 bases. Germline V lookup: CDR1 SGHVS, CDR2 FQNEAQ. The CDR3 loop is CASSPTTNTEAFF. Here the CDR3 DNA reads TGTGCCAGCAGCCCCACGACGAACACTGAAGCTTTCTTT.

This clone has just one count. The genes are TRBV9 and TRBJ2-5; 10 bases agree with TRBD2. This CDR3 has 16 amino acids. In germline, CDR1 is SGDLS, CDR2 YYNGEE. The V gene end was trimmed by 0 bases and the J gene end by 4 bases; junction bases not matched to a gene: 6. The CDR3: CASSVGVTSGRETQYF. The DNA for the CDR3 is TGTGCCAGCAGCGTAGGTGTGACTAGCGGGCGAGAGACCCAGTACTTC.

The chain couples TRBV7-3 to TRBJ1-2, with TRBD1 matching over 7 bases. This CDR3 contains 14 residues. Trimming removed 5 bases from V and 8 bases from J; junction bases left unmatched: 11. Germline CDR1 reads SGHTA; CDR2 reads FQGTGA. The CDR3 nucleotides are TGTGCCAGCAGCCCCGAACAGGGGTCGTACGGCTACACCTTC. As protein: CASSPEQGSYGYTF.

As concerns this clone: Other nucleotide sequences in the sample specify the same CDR3. This chain links TRBV9 with TRBJ2-1; tentative D call: TRBD2 (6 bases). The CDR3 extends over 16 amino acids. V was pared by 2 bases and J by 0 bases, with 12 bases between. Germline V gene lookup returns CDR1 SGDLS and CDR2 YYNGEE. The CDR3, as DNA: TGTGCCAGCAGCGTGGGTCGGGGGAGCTCCTACAATGAGCAGTTCTTC. Translating it yields CASSVGRGSSYNEQFF.

This chain links TRBV27 with TRBJ1-4, with a tentative D call TRBD1 (5 bases). The CDR3 runs to 17 residues. Germline-derived CDR1 and CDR2 are MNHEY and SMNVEV (reference sequence). Trimming took off 1 base at V and 4 bases at J, with 16 bases between the two ends. CDR3 loop: CASSLWGLRTGNEKLFF. The CDR3 DNA reads as TGTGCCAGCAGTTTATGGGGGTTACGTACGGGTAATGAAAAACTGTTTTTT.

Only a few counts were recorded for this clone. The V gene is TRBV10-3, the J gene TRBJ1-5; D is unclear. Germline CDR1 reads ENHRY; CDR2 reads SYGVKD. This CDR3 has 12 amino acids. V was pared by 2 bases and J by 9 bases, with 8 bases between. The CDR3 nucleotides are TGTGCCATCAGTGAGGGAGCGGTGCCCCAGCATTTT. Translation: CAISEGAVPQHF.

The chain recombines TRBV28 with TRBJ2-5; 7 bases map to TRBD1. CDR3 length: 16 residues. The J segment lost 5 bases and the V segment lost 5 bases, leaving 14 bases of the junction unmatched. Germline CDR1 MDHEN, CDR2 SYDVKM. The CDR3 DNA reads TGTGCCAGCAGTCTAGGGGGCGGCAAAGGGCTGGAGACCCAGTACTTC. Its translation is CASSLGGGKGLETQYF.

Remarks on this clone: Different DNA sequences within this sample yield the same CDR3. The chain combines TRBV9 with TRBJ1-1; D is undetermined. This CDR3 is built from 13 residues. V was clipped by 2 bases and J by 4 bases, with 9 bases between them. Looked up from germline, CDR1 is SGDLS and CDR2 is YYNGEE. The CDR3 bases are TGTGCCAGCAGCGTGACCGGAGGCACTGAAGCTTTCTTT. Its protein is CASSVTGGTEAFF.

The rearrangement links TRBV2 to TRBJ2-2; 10 bases fit TRBD1. CDR3 length equals 14 residues. Germline V lookup: CDR1 SNHLY, CDR2 FYNNEI. Losses at the gene ends were 7 bases for V and 4 bases for J; bases not matched to a gene: 3. The CDR3 region is CASTGTGATGELFF. The CDR3 bases are TGTGCCAGCACCGGGACAGGGGCCACCGGGGAGCTGTTTTTT. Supplemented by reference TRBV2 and TRBJ2-2, the full variable domain reads EPEVTQTPSHQVTQMGQEVILRCVPISNHLYFYWYRQILGQKVEFLVSFYNNEISEKSEIFDDQFSVERPDGSNFTLKIRSTKLEDSAMYFCASTGTGATGELFFGEGSRLTVL.

J is TRBJ1-5 and V is TRBV27; D is ambiguous. Germline V gene sequence: CDR1 MNHEY, CDR2 SMNVEV (reference sequence). The CDR3 extends over 17 amino acids. Trimming pared 5 bases from V and 2 bases from J, leaving 19 bases between. In nucleotides, the CDR3 is TGTGCCAGCAGTAAATACAGAGAATCCACAGGCAATCAGCCCCAGCATTTT. Translating gives CASSKYRESTGNQPQHF.

The chain recombines TRBV5-1 with TRBJ2-7; 9 bases are shared with TRBD1. The CDR3 runs to 17 residues. CDR1 is SGHRS and CDR2 is YFSETQ in the germline V gene. J was trimmed by 4 bases and V by 4 bases; bases with no gene match: 15. In DNA, the CDR3 is TGCGCCAGCAGCCACAGCCCGGGACAGGGAATCGGGTACGAGCAGTACTTC. It specifies CASSHSPGQGIGYEQYF.

A remark on this clone: The sample holds other DNA sequences that translate to the same CDR3. The V gene is TRBV6-5, the J gene TRBJ2-7; 7 nucleotides line up with TRBD2. The CDR3 length is 15 residues. Germline CDR1 MNHEY, CDR2 SVGAGI. J lost 4 bases, V lost 0 bases, and 6 bases had no gene match. Written as DNA, the CDR3 is TGTGCCAGCAGTTACTCGATTAGCGGGTCGTACGAGCAGTACTTC. This encodes CASSYSISGSYEQYF.

V gene TRBV28 combines with J gene TRBJ2-2; 8 bases line up with TRBD1. Germline trimming cut 11 bases from V and 3 bases from J; bases unmatched to any gene: 5. There are 13 residues in the CDR3. The germline V gene encodes CDR1 MDHEN and CDR2 SYDVKM. This chain's CDR3 is CAHGQGDTGELFF. CDR3 DNA sequence: TGTGCCCACGGACAGGGAGACACCGGGGAGCTGTTTTTT.

Comment on this clone: Other DNA sequences of this sample code for an identical CDR3. The chain has TRBV6-5 and TRBJ2-2, with D unclear. The germline CDR1 and CDR2 sequences are MNHEY and SVGAGI. The CDR3 extends over 15 amino acids. V shed 3 bases and J shed 0 bases, with 8 bases lying between them. The CDR3 sequence is CASSYDGANTGELFF. The CDR3 DNA reads as TGTGCCAGCAGTTATGACGGTGCGAACACCGGGGAGCTGTTTTTT.

Notes on this clone: Other DNA sequences from this sample encode an identical CDR3 as well. The rearrangement links TRBV27 to TRBJ2-2, with D hard to call. This CDR3 has 14 amino acids. Trimming removed 3 bases from V and 2 bases from J, with 7 bases in between. Germline V gives CDR1 MNHEY, CDR2 SMNVEV (reference sequence). CDR3 sequence (DNA): TGTGCCAGCAGTTTGGTCAGAAACACCGGGGAGCTGTTTTTT. Translation: CASSLVRNTGELFF.

This chain joins TRBV7-2 and TRBJ2-3; TRBD2 matches 14 bases. Germline V lookup: CDR1 SGHTA, CDR2 FQGNSA. The CDR3 runs 18 residues. V shed 3 bases, J shed 1 base, and the junction held 6 bases outside the gene matches. CDR3 DNA: TGTGCCAGCAGCTTCCGACTAGCGGGAGGGCGAGGCACAGATACGCAGTATTTT. It is translated as CASSFRLAGGRGTDTQYF.

This sequence joins TRBV6-1 and TRBJ2-7; D gene ambiguous. The CDR3 is 14 residues long. Trimming stripped 1 base from V and 3 bases from J, with 10 bases between. The germline gives CDR1 MNHNS, CDR2 SASEGT. CDR3: CASSEGSSVYEQYF. The DNA of the CDR3 is TGTGCCAGCAGTGAAGGTTCTTCAGTCTACGAGCAGTACTTC.

This clone was seen a single time. Other DNA sequences from this sample encode an identical CDR3 as well. The chain couples TRBV28 to TRBJ1-1, with D unclear. Germline V lookup: CDR1 MDHEN, CDR2 SYDVKM. Trimming took off 8 bases at V and 8 bases at J, with 12 bases between the two ends. CDR3 size: 11 residues. The CDR3 here is CASGGRREAFF. DNA of the CDR3: TGTGCCAGCGGCGGGCGGCGGGAAGCTTTCTTT.

The chain links TRBV30 to TRBJ1-4; no clear D gene. Between the trimmed V and J ends, which lost 3 bases and 5 bases, there was a span of 10 bases. Germline V lookup: CDR1 GTSNPN, CDR2 SVGIG (reference sequence). CDR3 length equals 13 residues. The CDR3 nucleotides are TGTGCCTGGAGCATGACCGTAAATGAAAAACTGTTTTTT. Translated: CAWSMTVNEKLFF.